This T cell receptor beta chain was retrieved from a study of cytomegalovirus exposure and HLA in healthy donors. General observations from the study: Usually a TCR sequence was rare, but some public TCRs were found in many donors. Later analysis associated a missense DCLRE1C variant with TCR beta V- and J-gene trimming.

Losses at the gene ends were 2 bases for V and 2 bases for J; bases not matched to a gene: 6. Germline values: CDR1 SGDLS, CDR2 YYNGEE. The CDR3 length is 15 residues. Use of 60 Vbeta and 13 Jbeta primers characterized the PCR. The repertoire was sequenced with immunoSEQ multiplex PCR; TCRdb's copy has only in-frame clones and lacks some. The profile shows 190,000 or so clones, 70% to 80% of them singletons. On this clone itself: Its specificity is unknown.

The V call is TRBV9, the J call TRBJ2-5; 7 nucleotides line up with TRBD2. The receptor was derived from a male donor in good health and CMV-seropositive. Input material: PBMCs. The DNA for the CDR3 is TGTGCCAGCAGCGTGGGCGGGGGATATCAAGAGACCCAGTACTTC. It encodes CASSVGGGYQETQYF.